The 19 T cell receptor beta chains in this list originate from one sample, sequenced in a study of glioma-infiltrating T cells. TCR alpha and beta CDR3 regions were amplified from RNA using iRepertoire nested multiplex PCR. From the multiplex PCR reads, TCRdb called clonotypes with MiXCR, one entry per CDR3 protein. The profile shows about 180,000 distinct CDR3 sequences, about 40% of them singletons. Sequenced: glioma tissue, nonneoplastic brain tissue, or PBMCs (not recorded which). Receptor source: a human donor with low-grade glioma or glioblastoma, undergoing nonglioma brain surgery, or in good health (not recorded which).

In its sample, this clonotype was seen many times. The CDR3 reads CASSPDGGNTEAFF. In DNA form, the CDR3 reads TGTGCCAGCAGCCCGGACGGGGGGAACACTGAAGCTTTCTTT. This rearrangement joins TRBV6-1 to TRBJ1-1; D possibly corresponds to TRBD1 (5 bases). Germline CDR1 MNHNS, CDR2 SASEGT. Trimming left V 6 bases short and J 1 base short, with 12 bases between. The CDR3 covers 14 residues.

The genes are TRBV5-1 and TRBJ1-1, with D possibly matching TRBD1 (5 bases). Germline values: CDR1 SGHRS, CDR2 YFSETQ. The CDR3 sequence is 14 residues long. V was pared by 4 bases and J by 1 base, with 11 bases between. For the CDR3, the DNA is TGCGCCAGCAGCCTGGGACCCACGAACACTGAAGCTTTCTTT. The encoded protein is CASSLGPTNTEAFF.

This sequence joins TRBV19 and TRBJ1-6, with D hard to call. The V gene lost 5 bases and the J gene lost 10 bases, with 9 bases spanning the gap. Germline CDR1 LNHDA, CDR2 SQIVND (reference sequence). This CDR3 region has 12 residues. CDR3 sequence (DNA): TGTGCCAGTAGTGCCTCCGAGTCACCCCTCCACTTT. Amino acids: CASSASESPLHF. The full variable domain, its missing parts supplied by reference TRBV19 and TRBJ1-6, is DGGITQSPKYLFRKEGQNVTLSCEQNLNHDAMYWYRQDPGQGLRLIYYSQIVNDFQKGDIAEGYSVSREKKESFPLTVTSAQKNPTAFYLCASSASESPLHFGNGTRLTVT.

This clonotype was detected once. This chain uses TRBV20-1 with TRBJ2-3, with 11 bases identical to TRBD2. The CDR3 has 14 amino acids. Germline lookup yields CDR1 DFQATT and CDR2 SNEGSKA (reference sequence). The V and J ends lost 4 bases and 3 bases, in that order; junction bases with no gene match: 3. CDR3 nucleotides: TGCAGTGCTACCGGGACTAGCGGTACAGATACGCAGTATTTT. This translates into CSATGTSGTDTQYF.

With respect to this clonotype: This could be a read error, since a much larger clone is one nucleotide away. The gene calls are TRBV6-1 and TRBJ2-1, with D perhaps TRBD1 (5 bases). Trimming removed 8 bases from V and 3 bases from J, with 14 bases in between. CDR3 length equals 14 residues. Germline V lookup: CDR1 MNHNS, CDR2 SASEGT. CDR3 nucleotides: TGTGCCAGCGGTGCGGCAGGGATCTACAATGAGCAGTTCTTC. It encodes CASGAAGIYNEQFF.

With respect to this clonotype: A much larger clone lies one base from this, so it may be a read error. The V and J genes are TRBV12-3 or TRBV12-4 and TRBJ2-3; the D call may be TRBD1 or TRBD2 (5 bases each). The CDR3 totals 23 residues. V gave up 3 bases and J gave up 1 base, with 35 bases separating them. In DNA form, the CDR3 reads TGTGCCAGCAGTTTTTTTTCTAGGGGATTGACTCCACTGGACTTAGCGCGCACAGATACGCAGTATTTT. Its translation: CASSFFSRGLTPLDLARTDTQYF.

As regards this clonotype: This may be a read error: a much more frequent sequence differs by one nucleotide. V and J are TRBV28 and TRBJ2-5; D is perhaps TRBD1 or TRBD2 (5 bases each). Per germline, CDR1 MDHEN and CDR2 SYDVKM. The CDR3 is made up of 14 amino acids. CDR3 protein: CASSPTYRGETKYF. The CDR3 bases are TGTGCCAGCAGCCCTACCTACCGAGGGGAGACCAAGTACTTT.

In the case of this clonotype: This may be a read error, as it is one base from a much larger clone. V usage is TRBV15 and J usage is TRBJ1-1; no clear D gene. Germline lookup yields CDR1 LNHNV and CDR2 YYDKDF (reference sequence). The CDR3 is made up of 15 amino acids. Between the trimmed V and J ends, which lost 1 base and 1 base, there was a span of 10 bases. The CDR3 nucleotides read TGTGCCACCAGCAGAGGTCTGTGGGGGAACACTGAAGCTTTCTTT. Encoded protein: CATSRGLWGNTEAFF.

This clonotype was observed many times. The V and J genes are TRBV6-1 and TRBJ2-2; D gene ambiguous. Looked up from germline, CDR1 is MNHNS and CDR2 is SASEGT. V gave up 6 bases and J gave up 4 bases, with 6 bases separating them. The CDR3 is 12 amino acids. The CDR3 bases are TGTGCCAGCAGCCGGCCCACCGGGGAGCTGTTTTTT. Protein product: CASSRPTGELFF.

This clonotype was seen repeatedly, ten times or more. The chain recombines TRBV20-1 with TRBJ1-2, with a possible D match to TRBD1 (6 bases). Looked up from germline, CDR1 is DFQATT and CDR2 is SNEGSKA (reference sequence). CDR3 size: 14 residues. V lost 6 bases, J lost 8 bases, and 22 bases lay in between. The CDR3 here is CSAEGGWGSIGYTF. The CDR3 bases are TGCAGTGCCGAGGGGGGGTGGGGTTCCATAGGCTACACCTTC.

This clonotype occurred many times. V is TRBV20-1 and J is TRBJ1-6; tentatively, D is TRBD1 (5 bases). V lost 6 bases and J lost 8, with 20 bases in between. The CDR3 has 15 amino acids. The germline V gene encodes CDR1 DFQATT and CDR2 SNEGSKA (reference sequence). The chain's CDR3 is CSAPPGGAPYSPLHF. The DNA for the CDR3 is TGCAGTGCCCCCCCGGGAGGGGCCCCATATTCACCCCTCCACTTT.

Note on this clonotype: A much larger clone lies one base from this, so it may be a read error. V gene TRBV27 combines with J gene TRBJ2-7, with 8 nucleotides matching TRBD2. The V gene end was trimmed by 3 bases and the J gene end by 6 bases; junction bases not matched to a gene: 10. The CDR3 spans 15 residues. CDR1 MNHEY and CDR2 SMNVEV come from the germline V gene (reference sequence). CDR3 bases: TGTGCCAGCAGTTTTCGGGGACTAGAGGGAGGCGAGCAGTACTTC. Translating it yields CASSFRGLEGGEQYF.

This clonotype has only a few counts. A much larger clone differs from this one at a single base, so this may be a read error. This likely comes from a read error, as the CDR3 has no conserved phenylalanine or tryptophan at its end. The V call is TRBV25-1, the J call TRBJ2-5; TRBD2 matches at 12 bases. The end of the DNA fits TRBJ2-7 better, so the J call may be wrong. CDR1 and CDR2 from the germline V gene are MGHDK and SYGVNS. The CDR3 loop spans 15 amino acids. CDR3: CASSGPSGRADEQYL. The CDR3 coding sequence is TGTGCCAGCAGTGGTCCTAGCGGGAGGGCTGACGAGCAGTACCTC.

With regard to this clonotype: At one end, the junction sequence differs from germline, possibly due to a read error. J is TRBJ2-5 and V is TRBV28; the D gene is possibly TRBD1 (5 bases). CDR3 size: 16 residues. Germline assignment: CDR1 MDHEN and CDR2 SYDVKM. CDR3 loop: CARSLVGHSRVETEYF. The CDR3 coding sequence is TGTGCCAGAAGTTTAGTTGGACACTCTAGAGTAGAGACCGAGTACTTC.

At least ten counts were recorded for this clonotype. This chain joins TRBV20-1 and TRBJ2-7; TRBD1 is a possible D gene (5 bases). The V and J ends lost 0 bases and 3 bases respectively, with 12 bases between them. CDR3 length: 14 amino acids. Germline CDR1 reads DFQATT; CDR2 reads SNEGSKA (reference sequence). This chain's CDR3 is CSARDRAGYYEQYF. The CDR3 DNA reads TGCAGTGCTAGAGATAGGGCAGGGTACTACGAGCAGTACTTC.

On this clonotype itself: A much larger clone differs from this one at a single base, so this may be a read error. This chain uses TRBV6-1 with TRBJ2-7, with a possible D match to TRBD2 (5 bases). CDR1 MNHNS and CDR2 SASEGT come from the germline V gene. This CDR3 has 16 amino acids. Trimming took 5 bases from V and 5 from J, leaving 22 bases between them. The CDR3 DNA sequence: TGTGCCAGCAGTTATTTGAGGGTTGGAGAGGGAGACGAGCAGTACTTC. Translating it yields CASSYLRVGEGDEQYF.

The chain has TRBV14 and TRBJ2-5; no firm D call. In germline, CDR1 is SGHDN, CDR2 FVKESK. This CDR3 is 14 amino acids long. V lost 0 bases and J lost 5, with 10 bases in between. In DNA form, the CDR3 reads TGTGCCAGCAGCCAAGAAAACCGAAGGGAGACCCAGTACTTC. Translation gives CASSQENRRETQYF.

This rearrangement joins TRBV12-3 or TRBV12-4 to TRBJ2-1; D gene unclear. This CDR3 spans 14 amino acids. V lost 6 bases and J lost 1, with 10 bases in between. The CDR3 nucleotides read TGTGCCAGCAGCCTCACTCAGTCCTACAATGAGCAGTTCTTC. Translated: CASSLTQSYNEQFF.

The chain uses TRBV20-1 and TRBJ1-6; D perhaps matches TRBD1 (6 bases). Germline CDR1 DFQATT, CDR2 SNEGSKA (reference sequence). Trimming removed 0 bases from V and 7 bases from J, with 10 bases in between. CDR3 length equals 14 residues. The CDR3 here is CSARDQGWNSPLHF. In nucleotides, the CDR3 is TGCAGTGCTAGAGATCAGGGGTGGAATTCACCCCTCCACTTT.